Presented here are 7 T cell receptor beta chains from one specimen sequenced in a study of STAT5B mutations in CD4+ large granular lymphocyte leukemia. Some clones are missing from TCRdb's copy, which holds only in-frame ones; the method was immunoSEQ multiplex PCR. The sample has 45,000 to 50,000 clones, approximately 84% seen once. Sequenced material: CD4+ T cells from blood buffy coats. Every receptor here comes from a human donor in good health.

The count of this clone is one. The chain uses TRBV5-1 and TRBJ2-7; 7 bases map to TRBD1. Germline lookup yields CDR1 SGHRS and CDR2 YFSETQ. The CDR3 is made up of 14 amino acids. The ends lost 3 bases at V and 3 bases at J; junction bases unmatched: 6. DNA of the CDR3: TGCGCCAGCAGCTCTGGACAGGTTTACTACGAGCAGTACTTC. Residues: CASSSGQVYYEQYF.

A single count supports this clone. CDR3 DNA: TGCGCCAGCAGCTCACGGCCGGGACTAGCGGGGGGCGACCAAGAGACCCAGTACTTC. It yields the protein CASSSRPGLAGGDQETQYF. This chain connects TRBV5-1 to TRBJ2-5, with 15 bases identical to TRBD2. The junction had 9 bases not matched to a gene; V was cut back by 3 bases and J by 0 bases. Germline-derived CDR1 and CDR2 are SGHRS and YFSETQ. The length of the CDR3 is 19 residues.

The chain has TRBV2 and TRBJ2-1; unclear D gene. CDR3 length equals 13 residues. Germline CDR1 reads SNHLY; CDR2 reads FYNNEI. V dropped 5 bases and J dropped 6 bases, with 11 bases sitting between them. The CDR3 spells CASSQAGRNEQFF. CDR3 coding DNA: TGTGCCAGCAGTCAGGCAGGACGCAATGAGCAGTTCTTC.

The chain combines TRBV5-1 with TRBJ2-2; D gene uncertain. CDR3 size: 16 residues. CDR1 and CDR2 (germline): SGHRS, YFSETQ. With 3 bases removed from V and 1 base from J, the gap between germline ends came to 13 bases. The DNA for the CDR3 is TGCGCCAGCAGCTCCCGACTGGGAAAGAACACCGGGGAGCTGTTTTTT. Amino acid sequence: CASSSRLGKNTGELFF.

This chain links TRBV11-2 with TRBJ2-7; D unclear. Germline-derived CDR1 and CDR2 are SGHAT and FQNNGV. CDR3 length: 12 amino acids. V lost 2 bases and J lost 3, with 5 bases in between. CDR3: CASSLTIYEQYF. The CDR3 DNA reads TGTGCCAGCAGCTTAACTATCTACGAGCAGTACTTC.

The chain uses TRBV19 and TRBJ1-6, with TRBD1 matching 7 bases. Germline CDR1 reads LNHDA; CDR2 reads SQIVND (reference sequence). The CDR3 has 14 amino acids. Trimming at V came to 3 bases and at J to 13 bases, leaving 9 bases not matched to a gene. CDR3 loop: CASSIPGGQPPLHF. CDR3 coding DNA: TGTGCCAGTAGTATCCCAGGGGGGCAACCGCCCCTCCACTTT.

The chain couples TRBV15 to TRBJ2-7; D is uncertain. The length of the CDR3 is 14 residues. V gave up 1 base and J gave up 7 bases, with 14 bases separating them. Germline V CDR1 and CDR2: LNHNV, YYDKDF (reference sequence). For the CDR3, the DNA is TGTGCCACCAGCAGAGGGCAGCGTGTGGGGGAGCAGTACTTC. Protein: CATSRGQRVGEQYF. Using reference TRBV15 and TRBJ2-7 for the parts outside the CDR3, the full variable domain is DAMVIQNPRYQVTQFGKPVTLSCSQTLNHNVMYWYQQKSSQAPKLLFHYYDKDFNNEADTPDNFQSRRPNTSFCFLDIRSPGLGDTAMYLCATSRGQRVGEQYFGPGTRLTVT.